Many counts were recorded for the clone carrying this T cell receptor beta chain. Its antigen is as yet unknown. These data are taken from a study of CD8 T cells in ankylosing spondylitis. In making TCR beta libraries, quantitative 5'-RACE with molecular barcodes was used. Using its own MiXCR run on the 5' RACE reads, TCRdb lists one record per CDR3 protein. Among 50,000 to 75,000 distinct CDR3 sequences listed, 6.2% were seen once. Regarding the study as a whole: Disease-linked clones reportedly showed significant enrichment in matched ankylosing spondylitis synovial fluid.

V was trimmed by 2 bases and J by 4 bases, leaving 12 bases between them. This CDR3 has 15 amino acids. Looked up from germline, CDR1 is SGHRS and CDR2 is YFSETQ. The chain uses TRBV5-1 and TRBJ2-2, with a weak D call TRBD2 (6 bases). The TCR sequence derives from a male donor with ankylosing spondylitis. Sequences were obtained from synovial fluid, either unsorted or a sorted T cell fraction (not recorded which). CDR3 loop: CASSFGLGSTGELFF. For the CDR3, the DNA is TGCGCCAGCAGCTTTGGTCTCGGGAGCACCGGGGAGCTGTTTTTT.